These 11 T cell receptor beta chains were sequenced from one sample in a study of T cell responses to AZD1222 COVID-19 vaccine. This table comes from immunoSEQ multiplex PCR, and its TCRdb copy is limited to in-frame clones, with some not included. The sample records about 130,000 clones, roughly 90% being singletons. The sequencing used peripheral blood, collected on day 0 of AZD1222 vaccination. These receptors came from an adult in good health.

The chain uses TRBV28 and TRBJ2-7; D possibly uses TRBD1 or TRBD2 (5 bases each). CDR1 and CDR2 (germline): MDHEN, SYDVKM. The CDR3 sequence is 12 residues long. The V end lost 5 bases, the J end lost 8 bases, and 13 bases lay between the germline ends. The CDR3 is CASSPRGSKQYF. The CDR3 region has the DNA TGTGCCAGCAGTCCACGGGGCTCCAAGCAGTACTTC. The full variable domain, in which reference TRBV28 and TRBJ2-7 provide the parts outside the CDR3, is DVKVTQSSRYLVKRTGEKVFLECVQDMDHENMFWYRQDPGLGLRLIYFSYDVKMKEKGDIPEGYSVSREKKERFSLILESASTNQTSMYLCASSPRGSKQYFGPGTRLTVT.

In DNA, the CDR3 is TGTGCCATCTCGCGAGGGCAGGGAGGCTACGAGCAGTACTTC. Protein product: CAISRGQGGYEQYF. V is TRBV28 and J is TRBJ2-7; TRBD2 might be the D (6 bases). V dropped 10 bases and J dropped 3 bases, with 19 bases sitting between them. Germline assignment: CDR1 MDHEN and CDR2 SYDVKM. This CDR3 is 14 amino acids long.

V gene TRBV4-3 combines with J gene TRBJ2-7; 9 nucleotides line up with TRBD2. Germline CDR1 and CDR2: LGHNA and YSLEER. The CDR3 loop spans 13 amino acids. Trimming took 5 bases from V and 6 from J; bases not matched to a gene: 5. The CDR3 loop is CASSFSGSGEQYF. In DNA form, the CDR3 reads TGCGCCAGCAGCTTTAGCGGGAGCGGCGAGCAGTACTTC.

The chain couples TRBV5-1 to TRBJ1-6; D might be TRBD1 (5 bases). This CDR3 spans 13 amino acids. The germline V and J ends were trimmed by 0 bases and 13 bases, with 11 bases remaining between them. Germline values: CDR1 SGHRS, CDR2 YFSETQ. The CDR3 DNA reads as TGCGCCAGCAGCTTGGCCGGGGGGTTCCCCCTCCACTTT. Protein: CASSLAGGFPLHF.

The chain is built from TRBV19 and TRBJ2-1; 13 bases are a match to TRBD2. The junction had 19 bases not matched to a gene; V was cut back by 5 bases and J by 9 bases. The V gene's germline CDR1 is LNHDA and CDR2 SQIVND (reference sequence). CDR3 length: 19 residues. The CDR3 nucleotides read TGTGCCAGTAGTCTTTCGGGACAGATCAGACTAGCGGGAGGCGGTGAGCAGTTCTTC. Translated, it gives CASSLSGQIRLAGGGEQFF.

The rearrangement joins TRBV27 to TRBJ1-2; no definite D call. V lost 8 bases and J 4 bases, leaving 20 bases between the germline ends. Looked up from germline, CDR1 is MNHEY and CDR2 is SMNVEV (reference sequence). The CDR3 covers 15 residues. CDR3 nucleotides: TGTGCCAGCCGGTTGGCTGGGGAGGACCTCTATGGCTACACCTTC. It is translated as CASRLAGEDLYGYTF.

The chain joins TRBV9 to TRBJ1-1, with a tentative D call TRBD1 (5 bases). V lost 4 bases, J lost 1 base, and 14 bases lay in between. The CDR3 spans 15 residues. The V gene's germline CDR1 is SGDLS and CDR2 YYNGEE. The CDR3 DNA sequence: TGTGCCAGCAGCCCTCCCCGGGGGTCGAACACTGAAGCTTTCTTT. Encoded protein: CASSPPRGSNTEAFF.

The chain combines TRBV19 with TRBJ1-1; 7 bases are shared with TRBD1. Germline CDR1 is LNHDA and CDR2 is SQIVND (reference sequence). The CDR3 has 14 amino acids. The V and J ends lost 3 bases and 4 bases, in that order; junction bases with no gene match: 5. The CDR3 region is CASSIQGGSTEAFF. CDR3 nucleotide sequence: TGTGCCAGTAGTATTCAGGGGGGGAGCACTGAAGCTTTCTTT.

The rearrangement uses TRBV7-9 and TRBJ2-3; 9 nucleotides agree with TRBD2. After removal of 4 bases from V and 2 bases from J, the junction contained 4 bases not matched to a gene. The CDR3 runs 15 residues. Germline values: CDR1 SEHNR, CDR2 FQNEAQ (reference sequence). CDR3 sequence (DNA): TGTGCCAGCAGCTCCCTAGCGGGGCTCACAGATACGCAGTATTTT. As protein: CASSSLAGLTDTQYF.

To note about this clone: A read error may account for a junction end that differs from germline. The rearrangement joins TRBV9 to TRBJ1-4; no definite D call. This CDR3 contains 13 residues. CDR1 is SGDLS and CDR2 is YYNGEE in the germline V gene. Written as DNA, the CDR3 is TGTGCCAGCAGCGTAGACGGTGGAGAAACGCCCTCCTTT. Translation: CASSVDGGETPSF.

This clone appeared a single time. This chain joins TRBV27 and TRBJ1-1; D unclear. Trimming stripped 0 bases from V and 0 bases from J, with 11 bases between. Germline V gene sequence: CDR1 MNHEY, CDR2 SMNVEV (reference sequence). CDR3 length: 16 residues. The CDR3 loop reads CASSLSLGGVNTEAFF. The CDR3 bases are TGTGCCAGCAGTTTATCGTTAGGTGGGGTGAACACTGAAGCTTTCTTT.